This T cell receptor beta chain was recorded in a study of neurological immune-mediated disorders. Time point described: longitudinal time-point 2. 2 million PBMCs stored at -80 C were the source of the unsorted libraries. The study, taken as a whole, reports: No CDR3 amino acid sequences were shared by expanded clones across subjects, suggesting private repertoires in all groups.

Germline lookup yields CDR1 SGHTA and CDR2 FQGTGA. The CDR3 consists of 15 residues. The J segment lost 6 bases and the V segment lost 5 bases, leaving 9 bases of the junction unmatched. TCRdb reprocessed the 5' RACE reads with MiXCR, giving one entry per CDR3 protein. This table holds tens of thousands of distinct CDR3 sequences, more than 9.5% found once. This clonotype was counted ten times or more. Its antigen is not identified. This TCR was sampled from a man in his thirties or forties in good health. The sequencing sample was made of PBMCs. The chain joins TRBV7-3 to TRBJ2-7, with TRBD2 matching over 11 bases. The chain's CDR3 is CASSPVAGGPVEQYF. CDR3 nucleotide sequence: TGTGCCAGCAGCCCCGTAGCGGGAGGGCCGGTCGAGCAGTACTTC. The full variable domain, rest sourced from reference TRBV7-3 and TRBJ2-7, is GAGVSQTPSNKVTEKGKYVELRCDPISGHTALYWYRQSLGQGPEFLIYFQGTGAADDSGLPNDRFFAVRPEGSVSTLKIQRTERGDSAVYLCASSPVAGGPVEQYFGPGTRLTVT.